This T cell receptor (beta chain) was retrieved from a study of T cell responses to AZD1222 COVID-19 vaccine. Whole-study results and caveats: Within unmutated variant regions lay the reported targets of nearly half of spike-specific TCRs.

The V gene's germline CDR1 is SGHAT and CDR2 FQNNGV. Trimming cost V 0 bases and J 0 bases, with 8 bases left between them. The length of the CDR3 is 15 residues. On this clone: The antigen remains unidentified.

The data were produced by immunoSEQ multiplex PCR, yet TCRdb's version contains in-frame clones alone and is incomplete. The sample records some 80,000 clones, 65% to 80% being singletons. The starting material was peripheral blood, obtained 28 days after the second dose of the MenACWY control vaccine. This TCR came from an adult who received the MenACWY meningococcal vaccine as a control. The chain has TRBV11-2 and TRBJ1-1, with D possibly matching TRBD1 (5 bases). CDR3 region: CASSLDVGLNTEAFF. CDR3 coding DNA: TGTGCCAGCAGCTTAGACGTGGGACTGAACACTGAAGCTTTCTTT.